Detailed here is one TCR beta chain. The ends lost 5 bases at V and 7 bases at J; junction bases unmatched: 8. Germline V gene sequence: CDR1 KGHDR, CDR2 SFDVKD. CDR3 length: 15 residues. Naive CD8 T cells were sorted, and the gate applied was CD8+CD4-CCR7+CD45RA+. TCRdb redid the calling of the PCR reads with MiXCR, one entry per CDR3 protein. The data show under 600,000 distinct CDR3 sequences, 20% to 25% seen once. These data are taken from a study of molecular identifiers for immune sequencing clone quantification. Sequenced: naive CD8+ T cells from blood, with Jurkat cell RNA spiked in. Subset noted: FACS-sorted CD8+CD4-CCR7+CD45RA+ naive T cells. The origin of this receptor is a human donor in good health. Some libraries in this study had Jurkat cell RNA spiked in. The chain couples TRBV24-1 to TRBJ2-2, with 8 bases aligning to TRBD2. CDR3 DNA: TGTGCCACCAGTGGGACTAGCCTGGGGAGCGGGGAGCTGTTTTTT. It translates to CATSGTSLGSGELFF.